This T cell receptor (beta chain) was found in a study of cytomegalovirus exposure and HLA in healthy donors. Notes on the study in general: With high specificity and sensitivity, the classifier reportedly diagnosed cytomegalovirus status. In vitro checks showed that a few CMV-associated chains really do target CMV antigens.

V was pared by 10 bases and J by 1 base, with 6 bases of the junction left unmatched. The CDR3 is 13 amino acids. CDR1 SGHAT and CDR2 FQNNGV come from the germline V gene. The sample holds a few counts of this clone. Its antigen is not known. TCRdb's copy holds only in-frame clones and misses some; the assay was immunoSEQ multiplex PCR. There are about 130,000 clones in the sample; over 85% occur only once, and 3% to 3.5% lies in the top ten. Source material: PBMCs. The genes are TRBV11-2 and TRBJ2-7; 8 nucleotides agree with TRBD1. The receptor comes from a man in his thirties or forties in good health and CMV-seronegative. Written as DNA, the CDR3 is TGTGCCACCCGGACAGGGCCTTCCTACGAGCAGTACTTC. It specifies CATRTGPSYEQYF.